Below, 5 T cell receptor beta chains from the same sample are listed, as sequenced in a study of identical twins. TCRdb itself ran the 5' RACE reads through MiXCR, one entry per CDR3 protein. The sample yields around 1.7 million distinct CDR3 sequences, around 33% seen once. The source material was cord blood. These receptor sequences come from a newborn girl in good health.

The rearrangement links TRBV3-1 to TRBJ2-7; 8 positions agree with TRBD1. Germline V gives CDR1 LGHDT, CDR2 YNNKEL (reference sequence). The CDR3 has 16 amino acids. V lost 1 base and J lost 1; bases outside the gene matches: 6. The CDR3 sequence: CASSQAAGTGSYEQYF. The CDR3 DNA follows: TGTGCCAGCAGCCAAGCCGCCGGGACAGGTTCCTACGAGCAGTACTTC.

A word on this clonotype: Likely a read error: the CDR3 ends without its conserved phenylalanine or tryptophan. The chain is built from TRBV5-5 and TRBJ1-2; TRBD1 agrees at 7 bases. Germline V lookup: CDR1 SGHKS, CDR2 YYEKEE (reference sequence). CDR3 length: 13 residues. Trimming removed 4 bases from V and 4 bases from J; junction bases left unmatched: 4. Written as DNA, the CDR3 is TGTGCCAGCAGCATGGACAGGAGCTATGGCTACACCTTG. It encodes CASSMDRSYGYTL.

This clonotype was counted a few times. The chain recombines TRBV12-3 or TRBV12-4 with TRBJ2-1, with TRBD2 identical over 7 bases. V was clipped by 3 bases and J by 15 bases; unmatched bases: 8. The CDR3 runs to 12 residues. The CDR3 loop reads CASSFRAGILFF. As DNA, the CDR3 is TGTGCCAGCAGTTTTCGAGCGGGGATTCTGTTCTTC.

This clonotype was seen ten or more times. The rearrangement joins TRBV10-3 to TRBJ2-5; TRBD2 agrees at 7 bases. The CDR3 loop spans 12 amino acids. The germline CDR1 and CDR2 sequences are ENHRY and SYGVKD. Germline trimming cut 11 bases from V and 2 bases from J; bases unmatched to any gene: 5. The CDR3 is CAAGGSQETQYF. The CDR3 DNA sequence: TGTGCCGCCGGCGGGAGTCAAGAGACCCAGTACTTC.

This clonotype has a handful of counts. This sequence joins TRBV29-1 and TRBJ1-1; D is undetermined. Germline V gene lookup returns CDR1 SQVTM and CDR2 ANQGSEA. The ends were cut back, 8 bases at V and 3 bases at J, with 16 bases in the middle. The CDR3 has 13 residues. The CDR3 DNA reads TGCAGCTTCGTCCGGGAGGCTTACACTGAAGCTTTCTTT. Amino acid sequence: CSFVREAYTEAFF.